The sequence of this T cell receptor beta chain was determined in a study of cytomegalovirus exposure and HLA in healthy donors. The overall study: An early data release held some 89 million unique TCRs from HLA-typed donors.

Notes on the study in general: Judged likely to be a sequencing artifact was a cluster of highly shared sequence variants. A missense variant in DCLRE1C was later tied to TCR beta V- and J-gene trimming. Productive rates of about 87% or about 30% were seen for most TCR beta V segments in an earlier analysis.

A multiplex PCR was run with 60 Vbeta primers and 13 Jbeta primers. Sequencing was performed with immunoSEQ multiplex PCR; in TCRdb, only in-frame clones are kept and a portion is missing. Altogether roughly 130,000 clones are present, 75% to 90% being singletons, with the ten largest covering 1%. Germline V CDR1 and CDR2: KGHSH, LQKENI. The CDR3 spans 13 residues. Trimming cost V 4 bases and J 5 bases, with 8 bases left between them. Worth noting for this clone: The antigen remains undetermined.

Sequenced sample: PBMCs. The clonotype originates from a man aged 35-49 years in good health and CMV-seronegative. J is TRBJ1-4 and V is TRBV18, with D unclear. The CDR3, as DNA: TGTGCCAGCTCACAGCAGGAAAATGAAAAACTGTTTTTT. This codes for CASSQQENEKLFF.